The rows below give T cell receptor beta chains drawn from one sample of a study of blood T cell repertoires in COVID-19. The repertoire was sequenced with immunoSEQ multiplex PCR; TCRdb's copy has only in-frame clones and lacks some. The data contain around 100,000 clones, about nine tenths of them singletons. Sequencing was performed on peripheral blood. The receptors come from an elderly woman with acute or convalescent COVID-19. Both conserved end residues are part of each CDR3. A D gene is named only where the DNA matches it firmly. Expanded clones are given a class, and other clones once, few, many or no size at all.

>TRBJ1-2|TRBV5-1|NA|NA
CASSLGAGSAYGYTF
TGCGCCAGCAGCTTGGGGGCAGGGTCGGCCTATGGCTACACCTTC
>TRBJ2-3|TRBV7-2|few|NA
CASSLVSGRDTQYF
TGTGCCAGCAGCTTAGTAAGTGGGAGAGATACGCAGTATTTT
>TRBJ2-3|TRBV5-1|once|NA
CASSPDSSTDTQYF
TGCGCCAGCAGCCCGGACAGTAGCACAGATACGCAGTATTTT
>TRBJ2-1|TRBV5-1|NA|NA
CASSRASGALNEQFF
TGCGCCAGCAGCCGGGCGTCGGGAGCACTCAATGAGCAGTTCTTC
>TRBJ1-4|TRBV10-3|NA|TRBD1
CAISDNWGTGDEKLFF
TGTGCCATCAGTGACAATTGGGGGACAGGGGACGAAAAACTGTTTTTT
>TRBJ2-3|TRBV29-1|NA|NA
CSAEYYTDTQYF
TGCAGCGCTGAGTACTACACAGATACGCAGTATTTT
>TRBJ2-1|TRBV5-4|NA|TRBD1
CASSSLDRGHNEQFF
TGTGCCAGCAGCTCACTTGACAGGGGGCACAATGAGCAGTTCTTC
>TRBJ2-5|TRBV5-1|once|NA
CASSEPSSETQYF
TGCGCCAGCAGCGAGCCCTCTAGCGAGACCCAGTACTTC
>TRBJ1-5|TRBV6-5|NA|NA
CASSYRGSNQPQHF
TGTGCCAGCAGTTACAGGGGGAGCAATCAGCCCCAGCATTTT
>TRBJ2-5|TRBV5-1|NA|NA
CASSLGLQGSRETQYF
TGCGCCAGCAGCTTGGGGCTCCAGGGTTCCCGGGAGACCCAGTACTTC
>TRBJ2-7|TRBV29-1|NA|NA
CSVEGTVHEQYF
TGCAGCGTTGAAGGGACAGTGCACGAGCAGTACTTC
>TRBJ2-3|TRBV3-1/TRBV3-2|NA|NA
CASSQGPGSDTQYF
TGTGCCAGCAGCCAAGGTCCGGGGTCAGATACGCAGTATTTT
>TRBJ2-1|TRBV5-1|few|NA
CASSLGDTTYNEQFF
TGCGCCAGCAGCTTGGGGGACACAACCTACAATGAGCAGTTCTTC
>TRBJ2-1|TRBV5-4|NA|NA
CASSLGQGGWNEQFF
TGTGCCAGCAGCTTGGGACAGGGAGGTTGGAATGAGCAGTTCTTC
>TRBJ2-3|TRBV9|once|NA
CASSPLSYDRTDTQYF
TGTGCCAGCAGCCCCTTGTCCTACGATCGGACAGATACGCAGTATTTT
>TRBJ1-1|TRBV12-5|NA|TRBD1
CASGLSSGTGTITEAFF
TGTGCTAGTGGTTTGTCGTCCGGGACAGGGACCATCACTGAAGCTTTCTTT
>TRBJ2-3|TRBV18|NA|TRBD2
CASSRQRETLSSTDTQYF
TGTGCCAGCTCACGACAGCGGGAGACGTTATCTAGCACAGATACGCAGTATTTT
>TRBJ1-1|TRBV5-1|NA|TRBD1
CASSPGTGTTEAFF
TGCGCCAGCAGCCCCGGGACAGGGACCACTGAAGCTTTCTTT
>TRBJ1-5|TRBV4-2|NA|NA
CASSQDTYNQPQHF
TGTGCCAGCAGCCAAGACACCTACAATCAGCCCCAGCATTTT
>TRBJ2-2|TRBV9|NA|NA
CASAFSGDVLFF
TGTGCCAGCGCTTTCTCCGGGGATGTGCTGTTTTTT
>TRBJ2-3|TRBV4-1|NA|TRBD2
CASSQGLAGTDTQYF
TGCGCCAGCAGCCAGGGACTAGCGGGCACAGATACGCAGTATTTT
>TRBJ2-5|TRBV19|NA|TRBD1
CASSGDRQETQYF
TGTGCCAGTAGTGGGGACAGGCAAGAGACCCAGTACTTC
>TRBJ2-7|TRBV7-2|NA|NA
CASSPRLVSHEQYF
TGTGCCAGCAGCCCGAGACTAGTCTCCCACGAGCAGTACTTC
>TRBJ1-6|TRBV27|NA|NA
CASSFRRVDNSPLHF
TGTGCCAGCAGTTTCAGACGGGTGGATAATTCACCCCTCCACTTT
>TRBJ1-5|TRBV6-2/TRBV6-3|NA|TRBD1
CASSSPGQGHQPQHF
TGTGCCAGCAGTTCCCCGGGACAGGGACATCAGCCCCAGCATTTT
>TRBJ2-1|TRBV5-1|NA|NA
CASSSGDGHYNEQFF
TGCGCCAGCAGCTCGGGGGACGGCCACTACAATGAGCAGTTCTTC
>TRBJ2-3|TRBV5-1|NA|TRBD2
CASSYLAGGTDTQYF
TGCGCCAGCAGCTACTTAGCGGGGGGGACAGATACGCAGTATTTT
>TRBJ2-1|TRBV19|NA|NA
CASSGRTGMPRFHNEQFF
TGTGCCAGTAGTGGAAGAACAGGGATGCCGCGCTTTCACAATGAGCAGTTCTTC
>TRBJ2-7|TRBV12-3/TRBV12-4|few|NA
CASSLAYYEQYF
TGTGCCAGCAGTTTAGCTTACTACGAGCAGTACTTC
>TRBJ1-3|TRBV7-9|NA|NA
CASSLARGNTIYF
TGTGCCAGCAGCTTAGCGCGAGGAAACACCATATATTTT
>TRBJ1-2|TRBV5-6|NA|NA
CASSLGVTGSGGYTF
TGTGCCAGCAGCTTGGGGGTTACTGGGTCAGGAGGCTACACCTTC
>TRBJ2-1|TRBV5-4|NA|TRBD2
CASSLEARAGNEQFF
TGTGCCAGCAGCTTGGAGGCCCGAGCGGGGAATGAGCAGTTCTTC
>TRBJ2-1|TRBV7-2|NA|TRBD2
CASSLTRGDEQFF
TGTGCCAGCAGCCTAACCCGGGGGGATGAGCAGTTCTTC
>TRBJ2-1|TRBV24-1|NA|TRBD1
CATSDSSGTGWYNEQFF
TGTGCCACCAGTGACTCGTCCGGGACAGGGTGGTACAATGAGCAGTTCTTC
>TRBJ2-1|TRBV18|NA|TRBD1
CASSSQGTGNSYNEQFF
TGTGCCAGCTCATCCCAAGGGACAGGGAACTCCTACAATGAGCAGTTCTTC
>TRBJ1-1|TRBV20-1|NA|NA
CSASFGLEAFF
TGCAGTGCTAGTTTTGGCCTGGAAGCTTTCTTT
>TRBJ1-4|TRBV5-6|NA|NA
CASSLTVQVDEKLFF
TGTGCCAGCAGCTTGACGGTACAGGTTGACGAAAAACTGTTTTTT
>TRBJ1-1|TRBV5-8|NA|NA
CASSLQSRVNTEAFF
TGTGCCAGCAGCTTACAGAGTAGAGTGAACACTGAAGCTTTCTTT
>TRBJ1-5|TRBV9|NA|NA
CASSVGPGPQQPQHF
TGTGCCAGCAGCGTAGGCCCAGGTCCCCAACAGCCCCAGCATTTT
>TRBJ2-5|TRBV7-2|NA|TRBD1
CASSYRGTGGFQYF
TGTGCCAGCAGCTATAGGGGGACAGGGGGCTTCCAGTACTTC
>TRBJ1-1|TRBV3-1/TRBV3-2|NA|NA
CASSQGRGTEAFF
TGTGCCAGCAGCCAAGGCAGGGGAACTGAAGCTTTCTTT
>TRBJ2-1|TRBV19|NA|TRBD1
CASSIKWTGGRYNEQFF
TGTGCCAGTAGTATAAAGTGGACAGGGGGCCGATACAATGAGCAGTTCTTC
>TRBJ2-3|TRBV5-6|NA|NA
CASSLGGIAQYF
TGTGCCAGCAGCTTGGGAGGAATTGCGCAGTATTTT
>TRBJ2-1|TRBV5-4|NA|TRBD2
CASTLGLAGEYNEQFF
TGTGCCAGCACCCTAGGACTAGCGGGAGAGTACAATGAGCAGTTCTTC